This entry lists 15 T cell receptor beta chains sequenced from one sample in a study of cytomegalovirus exposure and HLA in healthy donors. PCR primers comprised 60 Vbeta and 13 Jbeta primers. Some clones are missing from TCRdb's copy, which holds only in-frame ones; the method was immunoSEQ multiplex PCR. The table lists approximately 44,000 clones, roughly 60% of them singletons. The source material was PBMCs. These receptors originate from a human donor in good health.

This clone turned up a few times. The CDR3 sequence is CASRDRGHEQYF. DNA for the CDR3: TGTGCCAGCAGGGACAGGGGCCACGAGCAGTACTTC. The chain employs TRBV2 and TRBJ2-7; 9 positions match TRBD1. This CDR3 region has 12 residues. Unmatched junction bases numbered 2, after V lost 6 bases and J lost 5 bases. The germline V gene encodes CDR1 SNHLY and CDR2 FYNNEI.

This clone was counted only a few times. CDR3 loop: CASSQDGAQETQYF. The CDR3 DNA follows: TGCGCCAGCAGCCAAGATGGGGCGCAAGAGACCCAGTACTTC. V gene TRBV4-1 combines with J gene TRBJ2-5; the D gene is possibly TRBD1 (5 bases). Deletions cut 0 bases from V and 2 bases from J, with 7 bases between. Germline assignment: CDR1 MGHRA and CDR2 YSYEKL. This CDR3 has 14 residues.

The V gene is TRBV11-2, the J gene TRBJ2-3; 8 nucleotides line up with TRBD1. In germline, CDR1 is SGHAT, CDR2 FQNNGV. This CDR3 has 15 residues. V was clipped by 5 bases and J by 7 bases; unmatched bases: 11. CDR3 sequence reads: CASSQSGQGGYTQYF. DNA for the CDR3: TGTGCCAGCAGCCAAAGCGGACAGGGAGGATATACGCAGTATTTT.

The chain recombines TRBV11-1 with TRBJ1-2; tentative D call: TRBD1 (5 bases). The CDR3 is made up of 14 amino acids. The V gene lost 4 bases and the J gene lost 6 bases, with 15 bases spanning the gap. The germline V gene has CDR1 SGHAT and CDR2 FQDESV (reference sequence). The CDR3 loop is CASSSGGSGHGYTF. The DNA of the CDR3 is TGTGCCAGCAGCTCCGGAGGGTCGGGGCATGGCTACACCTTC.

V is TRBV2 and J is TRBJ1-2, with 7 bases aligning to TRBD1. V shed 6 bases, J shed 1 base, and the junction held 2 bases outside the gene matches. Germline assignment: CDR1 SNHLY and CDR2 FYNNEI. CDR3 length equals 13 residues. The CDR3 spells CASSRDSNYGYTF. As DNA, the CDR3 is TGTGCCAGCAGCCGGGACAGTAACTATGGCTACACCTTC.

The genes are TRBV7-8 and TRBJ2-3; 7 bases match TRBD1. Germline V CDR1 and CDR2: SGHVS, FQNEAQ. Losses at the gene ends were 4 bases for V and 6 bases for J; bases not matched to a gene: 1. The CDR3 has 12 residues. DNA for the CDR3: TGTGCCAGCAGCTCGACAGGGGATACGCAGTATTTT. Translating it yields CASSSTGDTQYF.

The rearrangement joins TRBV7-2 to TRBJ1-2, with 7 bases lining up with TRBD1. The germline CDR1 and CDR2 sequences are SGHTA and FQGNSA. With 1 base clipped from V and 4 bases from J, the junction kept 0 bases outside the gene matches. CDR3 length equals 13 residues. CDR3 loop: CASSLGDSYGYTF. The CDR3, as DNA: TGTGCCAGCAGCTTAGGGGACAGCTATGGCTACACCTTC.

The rearrangement joins TRBV7-6 to TRBJ2-3, with D perhaps matching TRBD1 (6 bases). The V gene lost 7 bases and the J gene lost 1 base, with 12 bases spanning the gap. Germline CDR1 and CDR2: SGHVS and FNYEAQ. CDR3 length: 14 residues. CDR3 nucleotides: TGTGCCAGCACACAGGGTGGGGGCACAGATACGCAGTATTTT. This translates into CASTQGGGTDTQYF.

The genes are TRBV18 and TRBJ1-5; 10 bases align to TRBD1. The ends lost 3 bases at V and 3 bases at J; junction bases unmatched: 2. Per germline, CDR1 KGHSH and CDR2 LQKENI. The CDR3 length is 15 residues. CDR3 DNA: TGTGCCAGCTCACCGGGACAGGGGATCAATCAGCCCCAGCATTTT. The encoded protein is CASSPGQGINQPQHF.

This clone came up a few times. The rearrangement links TRBV29-1 to TRBJ2-2; 10 nucleotides align to TRBD1. J lost 1 base, V lost 4 bases, and 6 bases had no gene match. The CDR3 covers 16 residues. Germline CDR1 SQVTM, CDR2 ANQGSEA. The CDR3 coding sequence is TGCAGCGTTGTCTCCGGGACAGGGGTGAACACCGGGGAGCTGTTTTTT. It specifies CSVVSGTGVNTGELFF.

V gene TRBV2 combines with J gene TRBJ1-6; 9 bases fit TRBD1. This CDR3 has 14 residues. V shed 6 bases, J shed 6 bases, and the junction held 3 bases outside the gene matches. CDR1 SNHLY and CDR2 FYNNEI come from the germline V gene. In DNA, the CDR3 is TGTGCCAGCAGACGGGACAGGGCTAATTCACCCCTCCACTTT. Translating it yields CASRRDRANSPLHF.

The chain uses TRBV6-5 and TRBJ2-3; D is perhaps TRBD1 (5 bases). Trimming pared 6 bases from V and 2 bases from J, leaving 12 bases between. The CDR3 consists of 14 residues. The germline V gene encodes CDR1 MNHEY and CDR2 SVGAGI. CDR3 sequence reads: CASSHQDTTDTQYF. In DNA form, the CDR3 reads TGTGCCAGCAGCCACCAGGACACCACAGATACGCAGTATTTT.

The sample holds a few counts of this clone. The CDR3 region has the DNA TGCGCCAGTCGACAGGGGGTGATTAACGGGGAGCTGTTTTTT. Translating it yields CASRQGVINGELFF. The V call is TRBV5-1, the J call TRBJ2-2; 9 bases line up with TRBD1. From germline, CDR1 is SGHRS and CDR2 YFSETQ. Trimming removed 8 bases from V and 7 bases from J; junction bases left unmatched: 9. The CDR3 totals 14 residues.

CDR3 residues: CASSRDREDTQYF. The CDR3 coding sequence is TGTGCCAGCAGTCGAGACAGGGAAGATACGCAGTATTTT. The rearrangement uses TRBV27 and TRBJ2-3; 7 positions match TRBD1. Losses at the gene ends were 5 bases for V and 5 bases for J; bases not matched to a gene: 4. CDR3 length: 13 amino acids. Germline values: CDR1 MNHEY, CDR2 SMNVEV (reference sequence).

V and J are TRBV5-1 and TRBJ2-3; 7 bases fit TRBD1. Germline CDR1 SGHRS, CDR2 YFSETQ. V lost 3 bases, J lost 8 bases, and 6 bases stayed unmatched. The CDR3 has 13 amino acids. The CDR3 DNA follows: TGCGCCAGCAGCTCATTACCAGGGGGTACGCAGTATTTT. Its translation: CASSSLPGGTQYF.